This T cell receptor (beta chain) was captured by sequencing in a study of T-cell reconstitution after alpha-beta-depleted transplantation in children. The authors prepared the TCRbeta library with unique molecular identifiers. One entry per CDR3 protein results from TCRdb running MiXCR on the PCR reads. Here the sample spans about 640,000 distinct CDR3 sequences, roughly 15% being singletons. The sequence was obtained from a human donor who donated a stem cell graft to a child with acute myeloid leukemia. The input for sequencing was PBMCs from the stem cell graft donor, taken from the stem cell graft.

This chain's CDR3 is CASSGSTGPNTEAFF. The CDR3 DNA reads as TGTGCCAGCAGCGGGTCCACAGGCCCTAACACTGAAGCTTTCTTT. This chain uses TRBV11-3 with TRBJ1-1; tentative D call: TRBD1 (5 bases). Per germline, CDR1 SGHNT and CDR2 YENEEA. CDR3 length: 15 amino acids. The ends were cut back, 5 bases at V and 2 bases at J, with 15 bases in the middle. The entire variable domain, with the rest obtained from reference TRBV11-3 and TRBJ1-1, is as follows: EAGVVQSPRYKIIEKKQPVAFWCNPISGHNTLYWYLQNLGQGPELLIRYENEEAVDDSQLPKDRFSAERLKGVDSTLKIQPAELGDSAVYLCASSGSTGPNTEAFFGQGTRLTVV.